This is a list of T cell receptor beta chains from one sample in a study of regulatory T cells in long-lasting Graves disease. In TCRdb, the multiplex PCR reads were re-called with MiXCR into one record per CDR3 protein. The data show some 400,000 distinct CDR3 sequences, 15% seen once. These data are also associated with another study on T cells in Graves' hyperthyroidism and ophthalmopathy.

Sequencing used peripheral blood mononuclear cells (PBMCs), obtained at new diagnosis, from a patient treated with antithyroid drugs. The receptors here all came from a woman younger than 45 with Graves disease. CDR3s include the opening cysteine and the closing phenylalanine or tryptophan. The order of the fields is D gene, V gene, J gene, clone size, CDR3 DNA, CDR3 protein. D genes are given only for firm matches. Only some rows state a clone size, as once, few, many or a class for expanded clones.

>-|TRBV7-3|TRBJ2-1|-
TGTGCCAGCAGCTTAAGTCGAGATCGCGTAAATGAGCAGTTCTTC
CASSLSRDRVNEQFF
>TRBD1|TRBV27|TRBJ1-1|many
TGTGCCAGCAGTTCACACAGGGGGCCGTTGAACACTGAAGCTTTCTTT
CASSSHRGPLNTEAFF
>-|TRBV6-5|TRBJ2-2|many
TGTGCCAGCAGTTACTCGAACAGCCCGGCGAACACCGGGGAGCTGTTTTTT
CASSYSNSPANTGELFF
>-|TRBV14|TRBJ1-1|-
TGTGCCAGCAGCTTCCGGGGCCAAACTACTGAAGCTTTCTTT
CASSFRGQTTEAFF
>TRBD1|TRBV11-2|TRBJ1-2|-
TGTGCCAGCAGCTTCGGGACAGGGGGCCGCCTATATGGCTACACCTTC
CASSFGTGGRLYGYTF
>-|TRBV9|TRBJ1-2|many
TGTGCCAGCAGCGTAGCCGCAACTAACTATGGCTACACCTTC
CASSVAATNYGYTF
>-|TRBV6-1|TRBJ2-3|many
TGTGCCAGCAACGGCTTTGTGGCTAGCACAGATACGCAGTATTTT
CASNGFVASTDTQYF
>TRBD2|TRBV7-2|TRBJ2-7|-
TGTGCCAGCAGCTTATTTCTACTAGCGGGAACCTACGAGCAGTACTTC
CASSLFLLAGTYEQYF
>-|TRBV6-5|TRBJ1-4|many
TGTGCCAGCAGTTACCGAGCGCTTGGGTCTGAAAAACTGTTTTTT
CASSYRALGSEKLFF
>TRBD2|TRBV5-1|TRBJ2-5|-
TGCGCCAGCAGCGGAAGACTAGCGTCACAAGAGACCCAGTACTTC
CASSGRLASQETQYF
>-|TRBV2|TRBJ1-2|-
TGTGCCAGCAGTAGAATCGGGACAAGGCCCCTCGACGGCTACACCTTC
CASSRIGTRPLDGYTF